Listed below are T cell receptor beta chains from one sample, sequenced in a study of OX40 agonist ivuxolimab in advanced cancers. Only in-frame clones appear in the TCRdb table, and some are missing; sequencing was by immunoSEQ multiplex PCR. The table shows 70,000 or so clones, with 88% occurring only once. The sequencing here drew on CD4+ or CD8+ T cells sorted from blood, taken in a trial of the OX40 agonist ivuxolimab. These receptors originate from an adult with an advanced solid tumor such as melanoma, head and neck, liver or kidney cancer. Each CDR3 is given without its conserved first and last residue. Fields, in order: V gene, CDR3 protein.

v_call: TRBV15
cdr3_aa: ATSRDSPNTGELF

v_call: TRBV5-4
cdr3_aa: ASSYRWVGMGYTEAF

v_call: TRBV14
cdr3_aa: ASSPGKGTYEQY

v_call: TRBV19
cdr3_aa: ASQRPGYGYT

v_call: TRBV7-9
cdr3_aa: ASNVGQGVYNEQF

v_call: TRBV7-8
cdr3_aa: ASSPTPLETQY

v_call: TRBV5-1
cdr3_aa: ASSPRGRDTEAF

v_call: TRBV18
cdr3_aa: ASSYQAPETQY

v_call: TRBV15
cdr3_aa: ATSRDKPGRRDNEQF

v_call: TRBV5-1
cdr3_aa: ASSLPPSGRASGELF

v_call: TRBV2
cdr3_aa: ASSDTGGGNSPLH

v_call: TRBV6-5
cdr3_aa: ASSPLGETQY

v_call: TRBV19
cdr3_aa: ASSRDTNTEAF

v_call: TRBV28
cdr3_aa: ASSPPGQGKTQY

v_call: TRBV28
cdr3_aa: ASQRNWGGRYGYT

v_call: TRBV21-1
cdr3_aa: AGGAQETQY

v_call: TRBV5-1
cdr3_aa: ASSFNSGTGPYEQY

v_call: TRBV28
cdr3_aa: ASSGGVPYEQY

v_call: TRBV4-1
cdr3_aa: ASSQGTSYEQY

v_call: TRBV28
cdr3_aa: ASSLLTGGLKNTEAF

v_call: TRBV28
cdr3_aa: ASSIGNLNTGELF

v_call: TRBV5-6
cdr3_aa: ASSLAGPDTQY

v_call: TRBV7-8
cdr3_aa: ASRARDPSYEQY

v_call: TRBV2
cdr3_aa: ASSRQGGNEKLF

v_call: TRBV28
cdr3_aa: ASSAGTGAWVETQY

v_call: TRBV27
cdr3_aa: ASSLDRGTETQY

v_call: TRBV7-2
cdr3_aa: ASSLTGNQPQH

v_call: TRBV9
cdr3_aa: ASSEAPRADTQY

v_call: TRBV27
cdr3_aa: ASSFNRGRTEAF

v_call: TRBV7-2
cdr3_aa: ASSVRGTGELF

v_call: TRBV7-9
cdr3_aa: ASSRGQEAGEAF

v_call: TRBV29-1
cdr3_aa: SVDGVSNYGYT

v_call: TRBV5-6
cdr3_aa: ASSLAASGNYNEQF

v_call: TRBV7-6
cdr3_aa: ASSRGAQETQY

v_call: TRBV15
cdr3_aa: ATRGGTANYGYT

v_call: TRBV19
cdr3_aa: ASSNNWDYGYT

v_call: TRBV7-2
cdr3_aa: ASSLEGTHPSPLH

v_call: TRBV7-2
cdr3_aa: ASSLGGQGSRGVQY

v_call: TRBV2
cdr3_aa: ASSGTFTLLGSTYEQY

v_call: TRBV7-2
cdr3_aa: ASSLGQNNEKLF

v_call: TRBV7-2
cdr3_aa: ASSLGGRAVELF

v_call: TRBV7-9
cdr3_aa: ASSPQVVNTEAF

v_call: TRBV5-1
cdr3_aa: ASSFGTPEETQY

v_call: TRBV7-8
cdr3_aa: ASSLYLAGVLYEQY

v_call: TRBV18
cdr3_aa: ASSPQNTQGAHREQY

v_call: TRBV18
cdr3_aa: ASSIGENTEAF

v_call: TRBV11-2
cdr3_aa: ASRRKGEGETQY

v_call: TRBV9
cdr3_aa: ASSVTGIVQGTEAF

v_call: TRBV6-5
cdr3_aa: ASRMNTGGFHEQY

v_call: TRBV2
cdr3_aa: ASRARTGPANEKLF

v_call: TRBV10-1
cdr3_aa: AIPWGTLYEQY

v_call: TRBV6-6
cdr3_aa: ASSYSYRFDYEQY

v_call: TRBV30
cdr3_aa: AWSKGTGYQPQH

v_call: TRBV6-5
cdr3_aa: AIARGRLSGYT

v_call: TRBV6-5
cdr3_aa: ASSYDRGKDGYT